Below, 24 T cell receptor beta chains from the same sample are listed, as sequenced in a study of OX40 agonist ivuxolimab in advanced cancers. The assay was immunoSEQ multiplex PCR, and TCRdb's table has in-frame clones only and misses some. The data show some 58,000 clones, approximately 91% seen once. The sample consisted of CD4+ or CD8+ T cells sorted from blood, taken in a trial of the OX40 agonist ivuxolimab. The source is an adult with an advanced solid tumor such as melanoma, head and neck, liver or kidney cancer.

V usage is TRBV7-9 and J usage is TRBJ2-3; D is unclear. The CDR3 consists of 14 residues. V was trimmed by 4 bases and J by 7 bases, leaving 15 bases between them. CDR1 and CDR2 from the germline V gene are SEHNR and FQNEAQ (reference sequence). The CDR3 is CASSSPRFANTQYF. Written as DNA, the CDR3 is TGTGCCAGCAGCTCGCCCAGGTTTGCGAATACGCAGTATTTT.

The chain recombines TRBV7-9 with TRBJ2-3; tentatively, D is TRBD1 or TRBD2 (6 bases each). The CDR3 extends over 15 amino acids. Germline CDR1 SEHNR, CDR2 FQNEAQ (reference sequence). V was pared by 6 bases and J by 3 bases, with 16 bases between. The CDR3 DNA reads as TGTGCCAGCAGTGCAGGAGGGGGGATAACAGATACGCAGTATTTT. It specifies CASSAGGGITDTQYF.

This clone occurred once. The missing conserved phenylalanine or tryptophan at the end of this CDR3 makes a read error likely. The rearrangement joins TRBV19 to TRBJ1-5; the D is unclear. The germline V and J ends were trimmed by 5 bases and 7 bases, with 21 bases remaining between them. The germline V gene has CDR1 LNHDA and CDR2 SQIVND (reference sequence). The CDR3 totals 16 residues. The CDR3 sequence is CASSPLILTLNQPQHL. The DNA of the CDR3 is TGTGCCAGTAGTCCGCTCATCCTAACATTAAACCAGCCCCAGCATCTT.

The chain couples TRBV6-6 to TRBJ1-4, with 7 bases aligning to TRBD1. The CDR3 totals 15 residues. The ends lost 6 bases at V and 8 bases at J; junction bases unmatched: 12. Germline-derived CDR1 and CDR2 are MNHNY and SVGAGI (reference sequence). CDR3 nucleotides: TGTGCCAGCAGCCGTACTAGGACAGGAGGAGAAAAACTGTTTTTT. Translating it yields CASSRTRTGGEKLFF.

The chain has TRBV7-2 and TRBJ1-4; D may be TRBD1 (5 bases). V was trimmed by 4 bases and J by 3 bases, leaving 9 bases between them. This CDR3 region has 14 residues. Germline V lookup: CDR1 SGHTA, CDR2 FQGNSA. The CDR3 DNA reads TGTGCCAGCAGCTCTGACAGAGCTAATGAAAAACTGTTTTTT. Its translation: CASSSDRANEKLFF.

This clone was detected only once. The gene calls are TRBV7-2 and TRBJ1-2; D unresolved. The CDR3 totals 11 residues. V gave up 5 bases and J gave up 8 bases, with 9 bases separating them. The V gene's germline CDR1 is SGHTA and CDR2 FQGNSA. The CDR3 spells CASSPNWGYTF. The CDR3 nucleotides are TGTGCCAGCAGCCCCAACTGGGGCTACACCTTC. The entire variable domain, with the rest obtained from reference TRBV7-2 and TRBJ1-2, is as follows: GAGVSQSPSNKVTEKGKDVELRCDPISGHTALYWYRQSLGQGLEFLIYFQGNSAPDKSGLPSDRFSAERTGGSVSTLTIQRTQQEDSAVYLCASSPNWGYTFGSGTRLTVV.

This sequence joins TRBV5-6 and TRBJ2-5; D remains ambiguous. CDR1 and CDR2 from the germline V gene are SGHDT and YYEEEE. This CDR3 region has 14 residues. Trimming took off 0 bases at V and 2 bases at J, with 8 bases between the two ends. The CDR3 bases are TGTGCCAGCAGCTTGGTGGCCGTGCAAGAGACCCAGTACTTC. This translates into CASSLVAVQETQYF.

The chain recombines TRBV28 with TRBJ1-2; a weak D match, TRBD1 (5 bases). The CDR3 sequence is 14 residues long. Trimming stripped 2 bases from V and 8 bases from J, with 15 bases between. The germline CDR1 and CDR2 sequences are MDHEN and SYDVKM. The CDR3 spells CASSLTGPQGGYTF. CDR3 in DNA: TGTGCCAGCAGTTTAACAGGCCCCCAAGGAGGCTACACCTTC.

This clone was picked up one time. The CDR3 DNA follows: TGTGCCAGCTCACCTGGTATAGGGACCCAGTACTTC. Amino acid sequence: CASSPGIGTQYF. The chain is built from TRBV18 and TRBJ2-5; D unresolved. Germline loops: CDR1 KGHSH, CDR2 LQKENI. V was cut by 3 bases and J by 7 bases, with 9 bases left in between. The CDR3 totals 12 residues.

This clone was seen a single time. This rearrangement joins TRBV30 to TRBJ1-5, with no clear D. In germline, CDR1 is GTSNPN, CDR2 SVGIG (reference sequence). The CDR3 spans 12 residues. Trimming took 3 bases from V and 7 from J, leaving 10 bases between them. The CDR3 DNA reads TGTGCCTGGAGCAGGAGCGACCAGCCCCAGCATTTT. It translates to CAWSRSDQPQHF.

The chain carries TRBV7-2 and TRBJ2-7; 12 nucleotides agree with TRBD2. Losses at the gene ends were 6 bases for V and 4 bases for J; bases not matched to a gene: 7. CDR1 SGHTA and CDR2 FQGNSA come from the germline V gene. The CDR3 totals 15 residues. The DNA of the CDR3 is TGTGCCAGCAGTCGGGGACTAGCGGGTCCTTACGAGCAGTACTTC. This encodes CASSRGLAGPYEQYF.

This sequence joins TRBV6-5 and TRBJ2-5; 12 positions agree with TRBD2. With 5 bases clipped from V and 7 bases from J, the junction kept 8 bases outside the gene matches. The germline V gene encodes CDR1 MNHEY and CDR2 SVGAGI. This CDR3 has 15 amino acids. The CDR3: CASSRLTSGSGTQYF. The CDR3 DNA is TGTGCCAGCAGTCGTTTGACTAGCGGGAGTGGGACCCAGTACTTC.

J is TRBJ2-3 and V is TRBV30, with 8 bases identical to TRBD2. This CDR3 is 14 amino acids long. Per germline, CDR1 GTSNPN and CDR2 SVGIG (reference sequence). V was pared by 1 base and J by 3 bases, with 3 bases of the junction left unmatched. CDR3 nucleotide sequence: TGTGCCTGGAGTGAGGGACTAGAGACAGATACGCAGTATTTT. Protein product: CAWSEGLETDTQYF.

This clone was seen only once. This sequence joins TRBV28 and TRBJ1-2; D not resolved. V was trimmed by 2 bases and J by 2 bases, leaving 15 bases between them. Germline CDR1 MDHEN, CDR2 SYDVKM. The CDR3 covers 16 residues. The CDR3 DNA reads as TGTGCCAGCAGTTTACCTCCGGGTAGCGGGAACTATGGCTACACCTTC. Encoded protein: CASSLPPGSGNYGYTF.

V and J are TRBV5-4 and TRBJ1-3; possibly TRBD1 for D (6 bases). The CDR3 is 15 residues long. Trimming shortened V by 0 bases and J by 4 bases, and 11 bases separated the two germline ends. CDR1 and CDR2 (germline): SGHNT, YYREEE (reference sequence). The CDR3 nucleotides read TGTGCCAGCAGCTTGGGCGGGGGCAACGGAAACACCATATATTTT. Protein sequence: CASSLGGGNGNTIYF. Supplemented by reference TRBV5-4 and TRBJ1-3, the full variable domain reads ETGVTQSPTHLIKTRGQQVTLRCSSQSGHNTVSWYQQALGQGPQFIFQYYREEENGRGNFPPRFSGLQFPNYSSELNVNALELDDSALYLCASSLGGGNGNTIYFGEGSWLTVV.

The chain couples TRBV4-1 to TRBJ1-2; D is possibly TRBD1 (6 bases). The CDR3 spans 14 residues. From germline, CDR1 is MGHRA and CDR2 YSYEKL. Trimming removed 4 bases at V and 3 bases at J, with 12 bases between. Written as DNA, the CDR3 is TGCGCCAGCAGCCCAGGGGTGGGCGACTATGGCTACACCTTC. It translates to CASSPGVGDYGYTF.

This clone was found a few times. The V call is TRBV28, the J call TRBJ2-7; 8 bases fit TRBD1. V was pared by 8 bases and J by 1 base, with 7 bases of the junction left unmatched. There are 14 residues in the CDR3. The germline V gene has CDR1 MDHEN and CDR2 SYDVKM. CDR3 coding DNA: TGTGCCAGCGGAGGACAGGGTGGTTCCTACGAGCAGTACTTC. As protein: CASGGQGGSYEQYF.

This clone has a single count. This rearrangement joins TRBV5-4 to TRBJ2-7, with D perhaps matching TRBD1 or TRBD2 (5 bases each). CDR1 is SGHNT, CDR2 YYREEE, per germline (reference sequence). The V and J ends lost 2 bases and 0 bases respectively, with 9 bases between them. This CDR3 has 14 residues. The CDR3 DNA follows: TGTGCCAGCAGCTTCTCCGGGGCCTCCTACGAGCAGTACTTC. Residues: CASSFSGASYEQYF.

The V call is TRBV11-2, the J call TRBJ2-1; 11 nucleotides agree with TRBD1. The germline CDR1 and CDR2 sequences are SGHAT and FQNNGV. The CDR3 runs 16 residues. With V trimmed by 5 bases and J by 3 bases, 6 bases remained unmatched. The CDR3 bases are TGTGCCAGCAGCGGCGTCGGGACAGGGGGCTACAATGAGCAGTTCTTC. It translates to CASSGVGTGGYNEQFF.

The chain recombines TRBV5-6 with TRBJ2-1, with a tentative D call TRBD2 (6 bases). Germline lookup yields CDR1 SGHDT and CDR2 YYEEEE. The CDR3 sequence is 13 residues long. V gave up 3 bases and J gave up 9 bases, with 13 bases separating them. CDR3 residues: CASSSRLVIEQFF. CDR3 bases: TGTGCCAGCAGCTCGCGACTAGTCATTGAGCAGTTCTTC.

In this sample, this clone turned up once. This sequence joins TRBV30 and TRBJ1-5, with a tentative D call TRBD1 (5 bases). CDR1 GTSNPN and CDR2 SVGIG come from the germline V gene (reference sequence). The germline V and J ends were trimmed by 0 bases and 6 bases, with 12 bases remaining between them. The CDR3 contains 14 residues. Here the CDR3 DNA reads TGTGCCTGGAGTGTTCAGACTGGGACTCAGCCCCAGCATTTT. It codes for CAWSVQTGTQPQHF.

The rearrangement joins TRBV4-3 to TRBJ1-1, with 7 positions matching TRBD1. This CDR3 comprises 16 residues. Germline trimming cut 3 bases from V and 1 base from J; bases unmatched to any gene: 8. Germline V gives CDR1 LGHNA, CDR2 YSLEER. CDR3 in amino acids: CASSHFPGQANTEAFF. The CDR3 region has the DNA TGCGCCAGCAGCCACTTCCCAGGACAGGCGAACACTGAAGCTTTCTTT.

The CDR3, as DNA: TGCAGCGTTGCCGGGGGAGACGGTGCTGGAGAGACCCAGTACTTC. Residues: CSVAGGDGAGETQYF. The chain recombines TRBV29-1 with TRBJ2-5; TRBD2 is a possible D gene (6 bases). Trimming took 4 bases from V and 4 from J, leaving 19 bases between them. Per the germline V gene, CDR1 is SQVTM and CDR2 is ANQGSEA. The CDR3 runs to 15 residues. Together with reference TRBV29-1 and TRBJ2-5, the CDR3 gives the full variable domain: SAVISQKPSRDICQRGTSLTIQCQVDSQVTMMFWYRQQPGQSLTLIATANQGSEATYESGFVIDKFPISRPNLTFSTLTVSNMSPEDSSIYLCSVAGGDGAGETQYFGPGTRLLVL.

The V gene is TRBV10-3, the J gene TRBJ2-3, with D perhaps matching TRBD2 (5 bases). V shed 8 bases and J shed 0 bases, with 18 bases lying between them. Germline CDR1 is ENHRY and CDR2 is SYGVKD. The CDR3 runs 16 residues. The CDR3 nucleotides read TGTGCCATCGGAGGCTTCGGCGGCCAAAGCACAGATACGCAGTATTTT. Translated, it gives CAIGGFGGQSTDTQYF.